This T cell receptor (beta chain) was recorded in a study of T cells in localized non-small cell lung cancer. This table comes from immunoSEQ multiplex PCR, and its TCRdb copy is limited to in-frame clones, with some not included. The top ten clones hold 17% of a sample with around 48,000 clones, approximately 80% of them seen once. As regards this clone: Its target is not known.

Trimming cost V 1 base and J 5 bases; bases outside gene matches: 2. The CDR3 loop spans 15 amino acids. In germline, CDR1 is MGHRA, CDR2 YSYEKL. General study findings and limits: Tumor showed lower T cell clonality than uninvolved adjacent lung, where it was highest.

Sequences were derived from peripheral blood, sampled before any cancer treatment. The source is a man aged 35 to 70 with stage I squamous cell lung carcinoma. The gene calls are TRBV4-1 and TRBJ1-4; 9 bases map to TRBD1. As DNA, the CDR3 is TGCGCCAGCAGCCAAGCCGGGACAGGGAATGAAAAACTGTTTTTT. Its translation: CASSQAGTGNEKLFF.